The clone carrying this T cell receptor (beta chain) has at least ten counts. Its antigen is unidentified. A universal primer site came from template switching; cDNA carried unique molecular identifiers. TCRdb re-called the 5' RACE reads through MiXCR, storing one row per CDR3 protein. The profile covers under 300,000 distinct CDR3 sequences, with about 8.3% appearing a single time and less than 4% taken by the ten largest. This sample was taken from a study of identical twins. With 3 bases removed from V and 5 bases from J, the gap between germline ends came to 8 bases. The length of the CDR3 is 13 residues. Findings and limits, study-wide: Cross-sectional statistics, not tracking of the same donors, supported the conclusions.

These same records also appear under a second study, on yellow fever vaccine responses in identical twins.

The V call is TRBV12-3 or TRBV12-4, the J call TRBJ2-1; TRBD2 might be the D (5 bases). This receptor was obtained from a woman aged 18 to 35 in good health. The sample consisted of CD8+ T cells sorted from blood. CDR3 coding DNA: TGTGCCAGCAGTTTGTGGACTCACAATGAGCAGTTCTTC. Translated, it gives CASSLWTHNEQFF.